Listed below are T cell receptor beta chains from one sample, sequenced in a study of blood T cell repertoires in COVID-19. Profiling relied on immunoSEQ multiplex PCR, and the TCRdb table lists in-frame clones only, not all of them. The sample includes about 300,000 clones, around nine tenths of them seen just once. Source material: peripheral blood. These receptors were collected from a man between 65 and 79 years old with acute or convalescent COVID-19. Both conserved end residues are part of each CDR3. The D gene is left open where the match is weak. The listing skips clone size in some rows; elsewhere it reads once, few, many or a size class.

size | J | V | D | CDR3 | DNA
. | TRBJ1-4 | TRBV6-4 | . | CASSDPRTVYNEKLFF | TGTGCCAGCAGTGACCCGAGGACAGTTTATAATGAAAAACTGTTTTTT
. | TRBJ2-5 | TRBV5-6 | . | CASSQLKLEYQETQYF | TGTGCCAGCAGCCAATTAAAATTGGAGTACCAAGAGACCCAGTACTTC
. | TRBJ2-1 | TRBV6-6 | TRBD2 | CASSYSWTSGSGEQFF | TGTGCCAGCAGTTACTCCTGGACTAGCGGGAGTGGTGAGCAGTTCTTC
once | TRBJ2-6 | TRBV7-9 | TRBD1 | CASSLGQGYSGANVLTF | TGTGCCAGCAGCCTGGGACAGGGCTACTCTGGGGCCAACGTCCTGACTTTC
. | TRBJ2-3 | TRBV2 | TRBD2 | CASKFLAGEDTQYF | TGTGCCAGCAAGTTTCTAGCGGGGGAAGATACGCAGTATTTT
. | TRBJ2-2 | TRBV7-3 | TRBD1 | CASSKGQPNTGELFF | TGTGCCAGCAGCAAGGGACAGCCGAACACCGGGGAGCTGTTTTTT
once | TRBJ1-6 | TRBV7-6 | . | CASSLQGNYNSPLHF | TGTGCCAGCAGCTTACAGGGAAACTATAATTCACCCCTCCACTTT
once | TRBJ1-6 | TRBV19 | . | CASTSGELSYNSPLHF | TGTGCCAGTACCAGCGGTGAGCTCTCCTATAATTCACCCCTCCACTTT
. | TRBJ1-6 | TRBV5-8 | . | CASSSPGHSSPLHF | TGTGCCAGCAGCTCTCCGGGACATAGCTCACCCCTCCACTTT
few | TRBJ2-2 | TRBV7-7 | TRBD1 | CASSTTGVLGTGELFF | TGTGCCAGCAGCACGACAGGGGTCTTGGGAACCGGGGAGCTGTTTTTT
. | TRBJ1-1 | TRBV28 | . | CASSPLRGGAYTEAFF | TGTGCCAGCAGTCCGTTGAGGGGGGGGGCGTACACTGAAGCTTTCTTT
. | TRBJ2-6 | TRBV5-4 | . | CASSLPGQNSGANVLTF | TGTGCCAGCAGTTTGCCGGGACAAAACTCTGGGGCCAACGTCCTGACTTTC
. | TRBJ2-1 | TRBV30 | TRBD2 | CAWSVQSGSHGRNEQFF | TGTGCCTGGAGTGTACAGAGCGGGAGTCATGGAAGGAATGAGCAGTTCTTC
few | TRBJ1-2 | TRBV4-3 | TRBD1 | CASSHDRGPGGYTF | TGCGCCAGCAGCCACGACAGGGGCCCGGGAGGCTACACCTTC
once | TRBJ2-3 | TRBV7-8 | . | CASIRGDTQYF | TGTGCCAGCATAAGGGGAGATACGCAGTATTTT
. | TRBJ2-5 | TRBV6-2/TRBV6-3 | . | CASSSITGPSETQYF | TGTGCCAGCAGCTCCATAACAGGTCCCTCCGAGACCCAGTACTTC
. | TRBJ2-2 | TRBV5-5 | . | CASSGRPGTRVSTGELFF | TGTGCCAGCAGCGGAAGACCCGGGACACGGGTTTCCACCGGGGAGCTGTTTTTT
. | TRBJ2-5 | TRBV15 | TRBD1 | CATRGYGQGAQETQYF | TGTGCCACCAGGGGGTATGGCCAGGGGGCCCAAGAGACCCAGTACTTC
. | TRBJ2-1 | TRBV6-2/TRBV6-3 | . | CASSYLGQLAFF | TGTGCCAGCAGTTACCTTGGACAGCTAGCGTTCTTC
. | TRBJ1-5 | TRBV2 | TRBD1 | CASSITEGQGTLYSNQPQHF | TGTGCCAGCAGTATAACCGAGGGACAGGGGACTCTATATAGCAATCAGCCCCAGCATTTT
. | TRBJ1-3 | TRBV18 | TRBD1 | CASSSGQGASGNTIYF | TGTGCCAGCTCATCGGGACAGGGCGCCTCTGGAAACACCATATATTTT
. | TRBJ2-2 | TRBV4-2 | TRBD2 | CASSQRSGSLAGRGELFF | TGTGCCAGCAGCCAACGTTCTGGGTCGCTAGCGGGGAGGGGGGAGCTGTTTTTT
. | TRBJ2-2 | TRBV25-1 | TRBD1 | CASSEYPGTGSTGELFF | TGTGCCAGCAGTGAATATCCCGGGACAGGGAGCACCGGGGAGCTGTTTTTT
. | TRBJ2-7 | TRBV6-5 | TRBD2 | CASSSGGLAGYEQYF | TGTGCCAGCTCATCGGGGGGACTAGCGGGCTACGAGCAGTACTTC
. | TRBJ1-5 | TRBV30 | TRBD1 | CAWKDRSSNQPQHF | TGTGCCTGGAAGGACAGGAGTAGCAATCAGCCCCAGCATTTT
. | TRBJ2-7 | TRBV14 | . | CASGRSYEQYF | TGTGCCAGCGGCAGGTCCTACGAGCAGTACTTC
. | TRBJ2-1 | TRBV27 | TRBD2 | CASRRGLVYNEQFF | TGTGCCAGCAGACGGGGACTAGTCTACAATGAGCAGTTCTTC
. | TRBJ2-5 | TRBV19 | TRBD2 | CASRTTSGGKTQYF | TGTGCCAGTAGGACGACTAGCGGGGGAAAGACCCAGTACTTC
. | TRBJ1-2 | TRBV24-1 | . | CATQSGSLGNYGYTF | TGTGCCACCCAATCGGGGTCTCTGGGAAACTATGGCTACACCTTC
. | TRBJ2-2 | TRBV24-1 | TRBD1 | CATSDSSRGLNTGELFF | TGTGCCACCAGTGATTCGTCCAGGGGGCTGAACACCGGGGAGCTGTTTTTT
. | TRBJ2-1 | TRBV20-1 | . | CSARGSGQFF | TGCAGTGCTAGGGGTTCAGGGCAGTTCTTC
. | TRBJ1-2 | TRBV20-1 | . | CSASQTGTKGYTF | TGCAGTGCTAGTCAGACCGGGACAAAAGGCTACACCTTC
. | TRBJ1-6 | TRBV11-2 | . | CASSLAAGERNSPLHF | TGTGCCAGCAGCTTAGCCGCAGGGGAGAGGAATTCACCCCTCCACTTT
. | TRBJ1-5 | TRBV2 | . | CASSGLESGPQHF | TGTGCCAGCAGTGGACTAGAATCGGGCCCCCAGCATTTT
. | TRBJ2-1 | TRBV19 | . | CASSIVGAYNEQFF | TGTGCCAGTAGTATAGTGGGAGCGTACAATGAGCAGTTCTTC
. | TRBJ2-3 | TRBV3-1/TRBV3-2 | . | CASSQDNRPITDTQYF | TGTGCCAGCAGCCAAGATAACCGTCCTATCACAGATACGCAGTATTTT
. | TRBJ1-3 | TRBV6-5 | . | CASSYFQGQAIYF | TGTGCCAGCAGTTACTTCCAGGGTCAGGCCATATATTTT
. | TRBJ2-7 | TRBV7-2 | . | CASSLDRREQYF | TGTGCCAGCAGCTTAGATCGTCGCGAGCAGTACTTC
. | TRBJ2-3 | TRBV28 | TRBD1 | CASSLPGTGDQYF | TGTGCCAGCAGTTTACCCGGGACAGGGGATCAGTATTTT
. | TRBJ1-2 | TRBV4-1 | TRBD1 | CASSQWDRGSTGYTF | TGCGCCAGCAGCCAATGGGACAGGGGGTCGACAGGCTACACCTTC
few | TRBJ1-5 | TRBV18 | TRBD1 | CASSPQGARNQPQHF | TGTGCCAGCTCACCGCAGGGGGCTCGCAATCAGCCCCAGCATTTT
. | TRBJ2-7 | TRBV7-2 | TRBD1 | CASSPNRGSYEQYF | TGTGCCAGCAGCCCAAACAGGGGCTCCTACGAGCAGTACTTC
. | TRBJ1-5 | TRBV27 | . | CASSPVTRDQPQHF | TGTGCCAGCAGCCCGGTGACACGAGATCAGCCCCAGCATTTT
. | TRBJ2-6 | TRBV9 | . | CASSPGQSGANVLTF | TGTGCCAGCAGCCCCGGACAATCTGGGGCCAACGTCCTGACTTTC
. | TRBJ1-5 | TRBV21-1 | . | CASTPPGQGDENQPQHF | TGTGCCAGCACCCCCCCCGGACAGGGTGATGAAAATCAGCCCCAGCATTTT
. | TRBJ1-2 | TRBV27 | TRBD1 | CASSFGPGTGIAGYTF | TGTGCCAGCAGTTTTGGCCCGGGGACAGGGATAGCGGGCTACACCTTC
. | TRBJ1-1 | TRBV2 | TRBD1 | CASLRDSPWEAFF | TGTGCCAGCCTGCGGGACAGCCCATGGGAAGCTTTCTTT
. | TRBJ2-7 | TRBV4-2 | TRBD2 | CASSQSPSGGAYEQYF | TGTGCCAGCAGCCAGTCTCCTAGCGGGGGGGCCTACGAGCAGTACTTC
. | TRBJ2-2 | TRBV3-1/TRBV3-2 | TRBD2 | CASSANLAGGPSGELFF | TGTGCCAGCAGCGCAAATCTAGCGGGAGGGCCTAGTGGGGAGCTGTTTTTT
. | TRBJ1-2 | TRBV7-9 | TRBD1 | CASSLPGGYGYTF | TGTGCCAGCAGCCTACCAGGGGGCTATGGCTACACCTTC
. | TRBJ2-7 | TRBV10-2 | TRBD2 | CASSGTNSGGIYEQYF | TGCGCCAGCAGTGGGACCAATAGCGGGGGGATCTACGAGCAGTACTTC
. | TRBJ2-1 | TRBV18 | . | CASSITGNEQFF | TGTGCCAGCTCTATAACGGGCAATGAGCAGTTCTTC
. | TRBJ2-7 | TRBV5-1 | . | CASSSGLASYEQYF | TGCGCCAGCAGCTCAGGACTGGCATCCTACGAGCAGTACTTC
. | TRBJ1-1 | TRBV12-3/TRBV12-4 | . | CASGWGSGGAFF | TGTGCCAGTGGCTGGGGGTCGGGAGGAGCTTTCTTT
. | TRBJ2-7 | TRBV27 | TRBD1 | CASRHDRVAYEQYF | TGTGCCAGCAGGCATGACAGGGTGGCCTACGAGCAGTACTTC